The next 24 T cell receptor beta chains were all read from a single sample in a study of OX40 agonist ivuxolimab in advanced cancers. Here immunoSEQ multiplex PCR was the method, and the copy in TCRdb shows in-frame clones only, minus some. The repertoire includes fewer than 90,000 clones, 85% to 95% of them detected once, and 2.8% sits in the top ten. Material: CD4+ or CD8+ T cells sorted from blood, obtained in a trial of the OX40 agonist ivuxolimab. These receptors came from an adult with an advanced solid tumor such as melanoma, head and neck, liver or kidney cancer.

The rearrangement joins TRBV29-1 to TRBJ1-3; TRBD1 is a possible D gene (5 bases). Germline V gene sequence: CDR1 SQVTM, CDR2 ANQGSEA. The CDR3 contains 14 residues. V was trimmed by 5 bases and J by 5 bases, leaving 16 bases between them. Here the CDR3 DNA reads TGCAGCGTTCCCCGAGGGGTCGGCAGAAACACCATATATTTT. Amino acids: CSVPRGVGRNTIYF.

Concerning this clone: One end of the junction is discordant with germline, which a read error may explain. The chain joins TRBV6-1 to TRBJ1-3; D uncertain. CDR1 is MNHNS, CDR2 SASEGT, per germline. The CDR3 length is 13 residues. The CDR3 DNA reads as TGTGCCAGCAGGGAAGGGTATAGAAACACCATATATTTT. It translates to CASREGYRNTIYF.

The J gene is TRBJ1-2, the V gene TRBV18; D is uncertain. Germline V CDR1 and CDR2: KGHSH, LQKENI. V was clipped by 4 bases and J by 3 bases, with 12 bases between them. The length of the CDR3 is 14 residues. DNA for the CDR3: TGTGCCAGCTCACTCGATCGACGGTACTATGGCTACACCTTC. It specifies CASSLDRRYYGYTF.

The V and J genes are TRBV5-1 and TRBJ2-7; 8 bases line up with TRBD2. Germline CDR1 and CDR2: SGHRS and YFSETQ. The CDR3 is 17 residues long. The V and J ends lost 4 bases and 7 bases, in that order; junction bases with no gene match: 19. The chain's CDR3 is CASSAPGGAGTPVEQYF. DNA for the CDR3: TGCGCCAGCAGCGCCCCGGGGGGGGCGGGAACCCCGGTAGAGCAGTACTTC. Complete variable domain (other parts from reference TRBV5-1 and TRBJ2-7): KAGVTQTPRYLIKTRGQQVTLSCSPISGHRSVSWYQQTPGQGLQFLFEYFSETQRNKGNFPGRFSGRQFSNSRSEMNVSTLELGDSALYLCASSAPGGAGTPVEQYFGPGTRLTVT.

The gene calls are TRBV18 and TRBJ1-6; a possible D gene is TRBD1 (5 bases). This CDR3 comprises 16 residues. The V gene lost 6 bases and the J gene lost 0 bases, with 12 bases spanning the gap. CDR1 is KGHSH and CDR2 is LQKENI in the germline V gene. CDR3 DNA: TGTGCCAGCTCTCCGGGACCTGGCTCCTATAATTCACCCCTCCACTTT. Translated: CASSPGPGSYNSPLHF.

In this sample, this clone turned up a few times. This chain's CDR3 is CASSADTGGEQFF. Written as DNA, the CDR3 is TGTGCCAGCAGCGCCGACACAGGGGGAGAGCAGTTCTTC. The chain employs TRBV11-2 and TRBJ2-1, with 8 bases that match TRBD1. With V trimmed by 5 bases and J by 10 bases, 7 bases remained unmatched. The CDR3 has 13 amino acids. Germline loops: CDR1 SGHAT, CDR2 FQNNGV.

CDR3 amino acids: CASSLDQRSYGYTF. CDR3 nucleotide sequence: TGCGCCAGCAGCTTGGACCAGAGATCCTATGGCTACACCTTC. The genes are TRBV5-1 and TRBJ1-2; no reliable D call. Germline values: CDR1 SGHRS, CDR2 YFSETQ. The CDR3 covers 14 residues. Trimming pared 0 bases from V and 4 bases from J, leaving 10 bases between.

This sequence joins TRBV18 and TRBJ1-1, with D possibly matching TRBD1 (6 bases). In germline, CDR1 is KGHSH, CDR2 LQKENI. The V end was cut by 3 bases, the J end by 1 base, with 9 bases between. The CDR3 is 14 residues long. CDR3 protein: CASSPSQGNTEAFF. The CDR3 DNA reads as TGTGCCAGCTCACCGTCACAGGGGAACACTGAAGCTTTCTTT.

V is TRBV6-1 and J is TRBJ1-5; unclear D gene. Germline V gene data show CDR1 as MNHNS and CDR2 as SASEGT. The CDR3 sequence is 14 residues long. V was shortened by 2 bases and J by 2 bases, with 7 bases between the two germline ends. CDR3 bases: TGTGCCAGCAGTGAAACATGGGGCAATCAGCCCCAGCATTTT. This translates into CASSETWGNQPQHF.

V gene TRBV5-1 combines with J gene TRBJ2-3; 12 bases match TRBD2. The V and J ends lost 4 bases and 0 bases, in that order; junction bases with no gene match: 6. Germline V gene lookup returns CDR1 SGHRS and CDR2 YFSETQ. The CDR3 spans 17 residues. The CDR3 DNA sequence: TGCGCCAGCAGCCCGCGGACTAGCGGGGAGAGCACAGATACGCAGTATTTT. Its translation: CASSPRTSGESTDTQYF.

In this sample, this clone turned up once. The chain employs TRBV7-2 and TRBJ1-1; 8 nucleotides align to TRBD1. The CDR3 contains 14 residues. Trimming at V came to 1 base and at J to 14 bases, leaving 12 bases not matched to a gene. CDR1 and CDR2 from the germline V gene are SGHTA and FQGNSA. Here the CDR3 DNA reads TGTGCCAGCAGCTTAGAGGGACAGGTCGCACTGAGGTTCTTT. This sequence encodes CASSLEGQVALRFF. The full variable domain, rest sourced from reference TRBV7-2 and TRBJ1-1, is GAGVSQSPSNKVTEKGKDVELRCDPISGHTALYWYRQSLGQGLEFLIYFQGNSAPDKSGLPSDRFSAERTGGSVSTLTIQRTQQEDSAVYLCASSLEGQVALRFFGQGTRLTVV.

V and J are TRBV7-9 and TRBJ1-3; the D gene is possibly TRBD1 (6 bases). Germline V CDR1 and CDR2: SEHNR, FQNEAQ (reference sequence). V was cut by 5 bases and J by 0 bases, with 14 bases left in between. The CDR3 covers 16 residues. CDR3 region: CASSPRGGASGNTIYF. As DNA, the CDR3 is TGTGCCAGCAGCCCCCGAGGGGGGGCCTCTGGAAACACCATATATTTT.

The chain uses TRBV19 and TRBJ2-3; the D gene is possibly TRBD2 (6 bases). The germline V gene encodes CDR1 LNHDA and CDR2 SQIVND (reference sequence). The CDR3 length is 17 residues. Trimming shortened V by 3 bases and J by 3 bases, and 19 bases separated the two germline ends. CDR3 in amino acids: CASSIPPGTAQTDTQYF. CDR3 coding DNA: TGTGCCAGTAGTATTCCCCCCGGGACTGCCCAAACAGATACGCAGTATTTT. The full variable domain, in which reference TRBV19 and TRBJ2-3 provide the parts outside the CDR3, is DGGITQSPKYLFRKEGQNVTLSCEQNLNHDAMYWYRQDPGQGLRLIYYSQIVNDFQKGDIAEGYSVSREKKESFPLTVTSAQKNPTAFYLCASSIPPGTAQTDTQYFGPGTRLTVL.

This chain uses TRBV27 with TRBJ1-2, with D possibly TRBD1 on 6 matching bases. Germline lookup yields CDR1 MNHEY and CDR2 SMNVEV (reference sequence). The ends were cut back, 4 bases at V and 5 bases at J, with 23 bases in the middle. The CDR3 totals 17 residues. The DNA for the CDR3 is TGTGCCAGCAGTTCCCCGAGGGGGAGTGGAGCGACTTATGGCTACACCTTC. This codes for CASSSPRGSGATYGYTF.

This clone has just a few counts. The chain links TRBV30 to TRBJ1-6, with D maybe TRBD1 (6 bases). CDR3 length: 14 amino acids. V was shortened by 2 bases and J by 7 bases, with 12 bases between the two germline ends. Germline CDR1 and CDR2: GTSNPN and SVGIG (reference sequence). The CDR3 DNA sequence: TGTGCCTGGAGTCTCACAGGGATGAATTCACCCCTCCACTTT. Its translation is CAWSLTGMNSPLHF. The full variable domain, completed using reference TRBV30 and TRBJ1-6, is SQTIHQWPATLVQPVGSPLSLECTVEGTSNPNLYWYRQAAGRGLQLLFYSVGIGQISSEVPQNLSASRPQDRQFILSSKKLLLSDSGFYLCAWSLTGMNSPLHFGNGTRLTVT.

The chain uses TRBV5-4 and TRBJ2-7; D might be TRBD1 (5 bases). V dropped 0 bases and J dropped 3 bases, with 10 bases sitting between them. This CDR3 has 14 residues. The germline V gene has CDR1 SGHNT and CDR2 YYREEE (reference sequence). The CDR3 region has the DNA TGTGCCAGCAGCTTGGGTTGGCAGGGCTACGAGCAGTACTTC. Translation gives CASSLGWQGYEQYF.

The V call is TRBV7-6, the J call TRBJ1-3, with 9 bases matching TRBD1. J was trimmed by 1 base and V by 5 bases; bases with no gene match: 3. CDR3 length: 15 residues. Germline CDR1 is SGHVS and CDR2 is FNYEAQ. CDR3 region: CASSAGTGSGNTIYF. As DNA, the CDR3 is TGTGCCAGCAGCGCCGGGACAGGGTCTGGAAACACCATATATTTT.

The J gene is TRBJ1-1, the V gene TRBV6-5, with a tentative D call TRBD1 (6 bases). This CDR3 region has 13 residues. V gave up 4 bases and J gave up 5 bases, with 11 bases separating them. Germline CDR1 MNHEY, CDR2 SVGAGI. The CDR3 DNA follows: TGTGCCAGCAGTTCCAGGAGGGGGACTGAAGCTTTCTTT. Amino acids: CASSSRRGTEAFF.

To note about this clone: This sample includes further DNA sequences coding for the same CDR3. The chain is built from TRBV30 and TRBJ1-1; TRBD1 matches at 8 bases. The V gene's germline CDR1 is GTSNPN and CDR2 SVGIG (reference sequence). V shed 0 bases, J shed 1 base, and the junction held 1 base outside the gene matches. The CDR3 sequence is 14 residues long. CDR3 DNA sequence: TGTGCCTGGAGTGTTGACAGGGGGAACACTGAAGCTTTCTTT. Translated: CAWSVDRGNTEAFF.

The chain combines TRBV18 with TRBJ1-1, with TRBD1 matching over 12 bases. The CDR3 has 17 amino acids. Germline V gene data show CDR1 as KGHSH and CDR2 as LQKENI. J lost 4 bases, V lost 2 bases, and 8 bases had no gene match. The CDR3 sequence: CASSPAGTGGGGTEAFF. CDR3 coding DNA: TGTGCCAGCTCACCAGCGGGGACAGGGGGCGGAGGCACTGAAGCTTTCTTT.

The genes are TRBV25-1 and TRBJ2-5; D gene ambiguous. CDR3 length: 13 amino acids. V was shortened by 3 bases and J by 2 bases, with 7 bases between the two germline ends. The germline V gene encodes CDR1 MGHDK and CDR2 SYGVNS. The CDR3 coding sequence is TGTGCCAGCAGTGAGGGCAGGCAAGAGACCCAGTACTTC. Its translation is CASSEGRQETQYF.

This rearrangement joins TRBV9 to TRBJ2-1, with 13 bases lining up with TRBD2. Looked up from germline, CDR1 is SGDLS and CDR2 is YYNGEE. With 3 bases clipped from V and 4 bases from J, the junction kept 10 bases outside the gene matches. The CDR3 contains 18 residues. The CDR3 DNA reads TGTGCCAGCAGCGCCCGGACTAGCGGGGGCAAACCTTACAATGAGCAGTTCTTC. Its translation: CASSARTSGGKPYNEQFF.

V and J are TRBV6-5 and TRBJ1-1; D perhaps matches TRBD1 (5 bases). Trimming cost V 6 bases and J 7 bases, with 21 bases left between them. Germline CDR1 reads MNHEY; CDR2 reads SVGAGI. The CDR3 runs 15 residues. In nucleotides, the CDR3 is TGTGCCAGCAGCCCGAGGGAGGGGCAGGTTAATGAAGCTTTCTTT. Amino acids: CASSPREGQVNEAFF.

V and J are TRBV7-9 and TRBJ2-5, with 11 bases fitting TRBD1. The end of the DNA aligns better with TRBJ2-7, so the J call may be wrong. This CDR3 is built from 15 residues. The V gene's germline CDR1 is SEHNR and CDR2 FQNEAQ (reference sequence). The CDR3 here is CASSARTGGLNEQYF. The CDR3 nucleotides are TGTGCCAGCAGCGCCCGGACAGGGGGCCTCAACGAGCAGTACTTC.